This T cell receptor beta chain is drawn from a study of Ad26.COV2.S vaccination and SARS-CoV-2 variants. Sequenced by immunoSEQ multiplex PCR; TCRdb stores in-frame clones only, minus some. The table records roughly 380,000 clones, around 90% of them present only once. The CDR3 has 14 residues. The V gene's germline CDR1 is WNHNN and CDR2 SYGVQD (reference sequence). V dropped 8 bases and J dropped 7 bases, with 17 bases sitting between them. The sequencing used peripheral blood, collected after recovery from COVID-19. The chain joins TRBV10-1 to TRBJ2-2; the D is unclear. This TCR was sampled from a human donor who had recovered from COVID-19. CDR3 nucleotides: TGCGCCAGCGGACCGGAAAGGGTTGTCGGGGAGCTGTTTTTT. It encodes CASGPERVVGELFF.